This T cell receptor beta chain was recovered during a study of shared clonotypes between healthy human individuals. The CDR3 is made up of 16 amino acids. The germline V gene has CDR1 SGHRS and CDR2 YFSETQ. Trimming cost V 4 bases and J 0 bases, with 17 bases left between them. The protocol was immunoSEQ multiplex PCR, while the TCRdb copy is restricted to in-frame clones and leaves out a portion. Counted here are hundreds of thousands of clones, 55% to 75% occurring once; the ten biggest clones make up about 2%. This clone was picked up many times. The receptor's source is a woman in her twenties or thirties in good health. Sequences were obtained from memory CD4+ T cells sorted from blood. Specified subset: CD45RA-negative fraction. The genes are TRBV5-1 and TRBJ2-7; TRBD2 might be the D (5 bases). The CDR3 is CASSTSGPTFSYEQYF. In DNA, the CDR3 is TGCGCCAGCAGCACAAGCGGACCGACTTTCTCCTACGAGCAGTACTTC.